One and the same sample provided the 26 T cell receptor beta chains below, sequenced in a study of CD8 T cells in Susac syndrome. Random hexamers primed reverse transcription of 0.5 to 1 ug RNA. Using its own MiXCR run on the immunoSEQ multiplex PCR reads, TCRdb lists one record per CDR3 protein. The sample shows 150,000 to 200,000 distinct CDR3 sequences, under 95% of them seen only once. Sample: CD4+ T cells from PBMCs. The receptors stem from a human donor with multiple sclerosis.

This chain joins TRBV5-6 and TRBJ2-1; TRBD2 agrees at 9 bases. Unmatched junction bases numbered 10, after V lost 4 bases and J lost 8 bases. CDR3 length equals 15 residues. Germline V CDR1 and CDR2: SGHDT, YYEEEE. In DNA, the CDR3 is TGTGCCAGCAGCCGACCGGGACTAGCTCAGCATGAGCAGTTCTTC. As protein: CASSRPGLAQHEQFF.

The chain recombines TRBV29-1 with TRBJ2-3; D not certain. CDR3 length: 13 residues. The V end was cut by 3 bases, the J end by 6 bases, with 13 bases between. Germline V lookup: CDR1 SQVTM, CDR2 ANQGSEA. The CDR3 nucleotides read TGCAGCGTTGAGACGCCCCGGCCGGATACGCAGTATTTT. This translates into CSVETPRPDTQYF.

This chain uses TRBV7-2 with TRBJ1-2; 7 nucleotides align to TRBD1. CDR1 is SGHTA, CDR2 FQGNSA, per germline. V was clipped by 2 bases and J by 4 bases; unmatched bases: 4. The CDR3 runs 14 residues. The DNA of the CDR3 is TGTGCCAGCAGCTTAATGGACAGGTCCTATGGCTACACCTTC. Translation: CASSLMDRSYGYTF.

The gene calls are TRBV20-1 and TRBJ1-3; D remains unclear. The CDR3 has 13 amino acids. The germline V and J ends were trimmed by 5 bases and 0 bases, with 8 bases remaining between them. The germline CDR1 and CDR2 sequences are DFQATT and SNEGSKA (reference sequence). DNA for the CDR3: TGCAGTGCTTCCCCTAACTCTGGAAACACCATATATTTT. This translates into CSASPNSGNTIYF.

V is TRBV9 and J is TRBJ1-1; D not certain. Germline values: CDR1 SGDLS, CDR2 YYNGEE. The V and J ends lost 1 base and 4 bases respectively, with 11 bases between them. The CDR3 is 14 amino acids. In nucleotides, the CDR3 is TGTGCCAGCAGCGTATCTTCCAGAACCACTGAAGCTTTCTTT. This encodes CASSVSSRTTEAFF.

The V call is TRBV6-5, the J call TRBJ1-6; possibly TRBD1 for D (6 bases). CDR3 length equals 14 residues. Germline V lookup: CDR1 MNHEY, CDR2 SVGAGI. Between the trimmed V and J ends, which lost 2 bases and 14 bases, there was a span of 16 bases. The CDR3 is CASSYRTEGTTLHF. In DNA, the CDR3 is TGTGCCAGCAGTTACCGGACAGAAGGGACTACCCTCCACTTT.

The V gene is TRBV20-1, the J gene TRBJ1-5; D gene ambiguous. The ends were cut back, 6 bases at V and 5 bases at J, with 17 bases in the middle. The V gene's germline CDR1 is DFQATT and CDR2 SNEGSKA (reference sequence). The CDR3 has 14 residues. The CDR3 DNA sequence: TGCAGTGCCCCAGTGGGATCCAAAGATCAGCCCCAGCATTTT. The encoded protein is CSAPVGSKDQPQHF.

The rearrangement joins TRBV20-1 to TRBJ2-7, with D possibly TRBD1 on 6 matching bases. This CDR3 is 13 amino acids long. Trimming shortened V by 5 bases and J by 0 bases, and 11 bases separated the two germline ends. Germline assignment: CDR1 DFQATT and CDR2 SNEGSKA (reference sequence). The CDR3 reads CSAQDRYSYEQYF. The CDR3 nucleotides read TGCAGTGCTCAAGACAGGTACTCCTACGAGCAGTACTTC.

V gene TRBV7-9 combines with J gene TRBJ1-2, with TRBD1 identical over 7 bases. The CDR3 totals 13 residues. Germline loops: CDR1 SEHNR, CDR2 FQNEAQ (reference sequence). V dropped 6 bases and J dropped 7; count of bases not matched to a gene: 8. The CDR3 loop is CASSPGTAGGYTF. In DNA form, the CDR3 reads TGTGCCAGCAGTCCTGGGACAGCTGGTGGCTACACCTTC.

This chain connects TRBV15 to TRBJ2-7, with D possibly matching TRBD2 (6 bases). The CDR3 is 13 residues long. The germline CDR1 and CDR2 sequences are LNHNV and YYDKDF (reference sequence). V shed 5 bases and J shed 3 bases, with 11 bases lying between them. DNA for the CDR3: TGTGCCACCAGCCTCACGGGGGTCTACGAGCAGTACTTC. Translating it yields CATSLTGVYEQYF.

The chain carries TRBV15 and TRBJ1-5; 8 nucleotides line up with TRBD1. CDR1 LNHNV and CDR2 YYDKDF come from the germline V gene (reference sequence). This CDR3 region has 18 residues. Trimming took 3 bases from V and 0 from J; bases not matched to a gene: 10. The CDR3 DNA sequence: TGTGCCACCAGCAGCCGGGACAGGAGAGTTTATAGCAATCAGCCCCAGCATTTT. Amino acids: CATSSRDRRVYSNQPQHF.

The CDR3 DNA reads as TGTGCCAGCAGCCGACTAGCGGGAGGGCCATCCTACAATGAGCAGTTCTTC. Translated, it gives CASSRLAGGPSYNEQFF. The V gene is TRBV3-1, the J gene TRBJ2-1, with 14 bases lining up with TRBD2. This CDR3 comprises 17 residues. CDR1 is LGHDT, CDR2 YNNKEL, per germline (reference sequence). J gave up 1 base and V 4 bases, and 3 bases lay outside the gene matches.

The rearrangement links TRBV19 to TRBJ1-5; 11 nucleotides align to TRBD1. Germline trimming cut 7 bases from V and 5 bases from J; bases unmatched to any gene: 4. The CDR3 covers 14 residues. Germline V gene lookup returns CDR1 LNHDA and CDR2 SQIVND (reference sequence). As DNA, the CDR3 is TGTGCCAGTAACGGACAGGGGGCTGATCAGCCCCAGCATTTT. Protein product: CASNGQGADQPQHF.

V gene TRBV4-1 combines with J gene TRBJ2-1; a weak D match, TRBD2 (6 bases). The CDR3 contains 18 residues. Germline assignment: CDR1 MGHRA and CDR2 YSYEKL. Trimming took 0 bases from V and 0 from J, leaving 15 bases between them. The CDR3 DNA is TGCGCCAGCAGCCAAGATTCTTGGGGGGTTGCCTCCTACAATGAGCAGTTCTTC. Translation gives CASSQDSWGVASYNEQFF.

The rearrangement joins TRBV28 to TRBJ2-3; 7 nucleotides agree with TRBD1. The CDR3 consists of 14 residues. V shed 5 bases and J 7 bases; nucleotides not matched to a gene: 9. Germline CDR1 and CDR2: MDHEN and SYDVKM. The CDR3 DNA follows: TGTGCCAGCAGTGAAAATTACAGGGGCCATACGCAGTATTTT. Protein product: CASSENYRGHTQYF.

The CDR3 region is CASSRNEHTEAFF. In DNA, the CDR3 is TGCGCCAGCAGCCGAAATGAGCACACTGAAGCTTTCTTT. The chain uses TRBV5-1 and TRBJ1-1; no definite D call. From germline, CDR1 is SGHRS and CDR2 YFSETQ. Trimming cost V 4 bases and J 3 bases, with 10 bases left between them. The CDR3 sequence is 13 residues long.

V gene TRBV9 combines with J gene TRBJ2-2; D remains ambiguous. The germline V and J ends were trimmed by 3 bases and 8 bases, with 17 bases remaining between them. There are 15 residues in the CDR3. The germline gives CDR1 SGDLS, CDR2 YYNGEE. The CDR3 is CASSANAGLSGELFF. CDR3 sequence (DNA): TGTGCCAGCAGCGCCAACGCCGGCCTTTCAGGGGAGCTGTTTTTT.

This chain links TRBV2 with TRBJ2-2, with a tentative D call TRBD1 (7 bases). V lost 7 bases to trimming and J lost 5 bases, with 14 bases between them. Germline V CDR1 and CDR2: SNHLY, FYNNEI. The CDR3 is 14 residues long. The CDR3 DNA reads TGTGCCAGCACCTTTCAGGGGGGAACCGGGGAGCTGTTTTTT. Its translation is CASTFQGGTGELFF.

This clonotype was recorded only once. This rearrangement joins TRBV10-3 to TRBJ2-7; no definite D call. Germline values: CDR1 ENHRY, CDR2 SYGVKD. With 6 bases removed from V and 5 bases from J, the gap between germline ends came to 14 bases. This CDR3 contains 13 residues. DNA for the CDR3: TGTGCCATCAGAGGAAGGGTCGAACACGAGCAGTACTTC. Protein: CAIRGRVEHEQYF.

This clonotype was observed a handful of times. The rearrangement joins TRBV7-8 to TRBJ2-2; the D is unclear. This CDR3 region has 12 residues. With 4 bases removed from V and 2 bases from J, the gap between germline ends came to 2 bases. Germline values: CDR1 SGHVS, CDR2 FQNEAQ. The CDR3 sequence is CASSYNTGELFF. The CDR3 nucleotides are TGTGCCAGCAGCTACAACACCGGGGAGCTGTTTTTT. Together with reference TRBV7-8 and TRBJ2-2, the CDR3 gives the full variable domain: GAGVSQSPRYKVAKRGQDVALRCDPISGHVSLFWYQQALGQGPEFLTYFQNEAQLDKSGLPSDRFFAERPEGSVSTLKIQRTQQEDSAVYLCASSYNTGELFFGEGSRLTVL.

The CDR3 sequence is CASSEASSYFYGYTF. The CDR3 DNA follows: TGTGCCAGCAGTGAAGCGTCGTCCTATTTCTATGGCTACACCTTC. The chain links TRBV6-1 to TRBJ1-2; D not certain. The CDR3 has 15 amino acids. Germline V gives CDR1 MNHNS, CDR2 SASEGT. The germline V and J ends were trimmed by 0 bases and 4 bases, with 12 bases remaining between them.

The rearrangement joins TRBV5-1 to TRBJ2-5; the D gene is possibly TRBD2 (5 bases). The CDR3 totals 15 residues. V was clipped by 0 bases and J by 2 bases, with 11 bases between them. Looked up from germline, CDR1 is SGHRS and CDR2 is YFSETQ. The CDR3 loop reads CASSLVNLAQETQYF. As DNA, the CDR3 is TGCGCCAGCAGCTTGGTCAATCTAGCTCAAGAGACCCAGTACTTC.

This clonotype was observed once. The rearrangement uses TRBV4-1 and TRBJ1-3; D perhaps matches TRBD1 (5 bases). The germline CDR1 and CDR2 sequences are MGHRA and YSYEKL. With 4 bases removed from V and 0 bases from J, the gap between germline ends came to 13 bases. The CDR3 covers 16 residues. The CDR3 here is CASSRAGLNSGNTIYF. The CDR3 DNA follows: TGCGCCAGCAGCCGCGCGGGACTGAACTCTGGAAACACCATATATTTT.

V gene TRBV14 combines with J gene TRBJ2-6, with a weak D call TRBD2 (6 bases). Germline CDR1 reads SGHDN; CDR2 reads FVKESK. This CDR3 has 16 residues. Deletions cut 4 bases from V and 1 base from J, with 11 bases between. The CDR3 bases are TGTGCCAGCAGCCTAAGGCGGGGTTCTGGGGCCAACGTCCTGACTTTC. It translates to CASSLRRGSGANVLTF.

This sequence joins TRBV21-1 and TRBJ1-1; the DNA was not used to check the table's D call, TRBD1. TRBV21-1 is described as a pseudogene. The CDR3 spans 17 residues. The CDR3 region has the DNA TGTGCCAGCAGCAAAAGGGGTGGATACAGGGGGGACACTGAAGCTTTCTTT. It specifies CASSKRGGYRGDTEAFF.

The chain recombines TRBV6-2 or TRBV6-3 with TRBJ2-7, with 8 bases fitting TRBD1. Germline V gives CDR1 MNHEY, CDR2 SVGEGT. V lost 5 bases and J lost 3; bases outside the gene matches: 6. The CDR3 runs 14 residues. The CDR3 loop reads CASSRGQAYYEQYF. In DNA, the CDR3 is TGTGCCAGCAGTAGGGGACAGGCGTACTACGAGCAGTACTTC.